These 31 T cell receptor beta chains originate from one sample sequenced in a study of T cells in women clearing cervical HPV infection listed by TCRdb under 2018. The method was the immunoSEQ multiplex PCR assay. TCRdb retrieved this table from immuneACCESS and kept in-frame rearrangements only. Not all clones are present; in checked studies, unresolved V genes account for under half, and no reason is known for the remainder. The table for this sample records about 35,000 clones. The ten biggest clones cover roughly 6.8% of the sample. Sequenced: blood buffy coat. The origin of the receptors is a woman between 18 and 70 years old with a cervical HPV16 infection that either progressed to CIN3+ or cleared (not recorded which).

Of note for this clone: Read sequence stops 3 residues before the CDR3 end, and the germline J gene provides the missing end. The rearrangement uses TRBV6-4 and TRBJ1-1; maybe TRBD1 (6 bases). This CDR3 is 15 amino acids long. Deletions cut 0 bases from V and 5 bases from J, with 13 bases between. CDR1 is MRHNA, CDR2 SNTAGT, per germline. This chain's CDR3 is CASSDSAGAGTEAFF. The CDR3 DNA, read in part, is TGTGCCAGCAGTGACTCGGCAGGGGCGGGAACTGAA.

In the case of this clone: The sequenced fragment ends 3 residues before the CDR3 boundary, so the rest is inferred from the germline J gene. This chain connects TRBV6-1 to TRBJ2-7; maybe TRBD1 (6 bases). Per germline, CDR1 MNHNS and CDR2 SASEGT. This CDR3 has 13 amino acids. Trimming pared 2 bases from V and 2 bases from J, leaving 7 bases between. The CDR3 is CASSESGAYEQYF. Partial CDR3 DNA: TGTGCCAGCAGTGAATCAGGGGCCTACGAG.

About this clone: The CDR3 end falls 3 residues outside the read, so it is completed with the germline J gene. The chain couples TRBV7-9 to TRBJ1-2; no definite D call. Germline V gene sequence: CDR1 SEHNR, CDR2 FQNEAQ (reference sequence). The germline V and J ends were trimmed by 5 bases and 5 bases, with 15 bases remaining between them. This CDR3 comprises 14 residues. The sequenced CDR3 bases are TGTGCCAGCAGCGATCGGGAGTCGGGGTATGGC. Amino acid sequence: CASSDRESGYG. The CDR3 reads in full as CASSDRESGYGYTF.

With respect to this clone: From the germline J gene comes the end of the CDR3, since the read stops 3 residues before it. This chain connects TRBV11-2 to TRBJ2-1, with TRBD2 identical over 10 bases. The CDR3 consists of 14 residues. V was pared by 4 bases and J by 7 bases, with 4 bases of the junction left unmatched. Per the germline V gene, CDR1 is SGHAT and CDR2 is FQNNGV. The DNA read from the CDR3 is TGTGCCAGCAGCTGGGGACTAGCGTATAATGAG. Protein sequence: CASSWGLAYNE. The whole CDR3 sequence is CASSWGLAYNEQFF.

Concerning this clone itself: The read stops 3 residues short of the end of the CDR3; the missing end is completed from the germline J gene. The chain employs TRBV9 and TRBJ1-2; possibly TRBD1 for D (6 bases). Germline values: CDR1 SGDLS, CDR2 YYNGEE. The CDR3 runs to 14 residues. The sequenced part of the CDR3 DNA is TGTGCCAGCAGCCCCGAGGTAGGGGGGGGAGGC. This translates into CASSPEVGGGG. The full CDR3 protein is CASSPEVGGGGYTF.

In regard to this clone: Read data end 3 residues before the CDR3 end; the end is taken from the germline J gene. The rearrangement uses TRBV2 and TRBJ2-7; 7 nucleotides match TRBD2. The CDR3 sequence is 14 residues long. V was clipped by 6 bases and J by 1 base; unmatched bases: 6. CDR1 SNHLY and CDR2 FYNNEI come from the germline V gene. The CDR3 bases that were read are TGTGCCAGCAGGGGGACTATCAGATCCTACGAG. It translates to CASRGTIRSYE. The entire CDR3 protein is CASRGTIRSYEQYF. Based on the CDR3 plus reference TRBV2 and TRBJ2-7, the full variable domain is EPEVTQTPSHQVTQMGQEVILRCVPISNHLYFYWYRQILGQKVEFLVSFYNNEISEKSEIFDDQFSVERPDGSNFTLKIRSTKLEDSAMYFCASRGTIRSYEQYFGPGTRLTVT.

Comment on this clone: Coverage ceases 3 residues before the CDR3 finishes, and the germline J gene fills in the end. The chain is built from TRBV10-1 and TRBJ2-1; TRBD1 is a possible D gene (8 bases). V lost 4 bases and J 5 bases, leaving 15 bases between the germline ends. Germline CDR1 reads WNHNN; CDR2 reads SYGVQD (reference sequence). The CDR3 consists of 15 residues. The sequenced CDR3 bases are TGCGCCAGCAGTGCGGACAGGGAGGGAAACAATGAG. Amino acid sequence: CASSADREGNNE. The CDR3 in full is CASSADREGNNEQFF.

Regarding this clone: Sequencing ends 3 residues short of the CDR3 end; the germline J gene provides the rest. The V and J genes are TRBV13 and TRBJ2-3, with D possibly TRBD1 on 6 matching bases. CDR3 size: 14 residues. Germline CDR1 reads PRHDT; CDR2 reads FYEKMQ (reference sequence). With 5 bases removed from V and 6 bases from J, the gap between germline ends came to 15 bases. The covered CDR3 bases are TGTGCCAGCAGCACCTCTGCAGGGGTGGATACG. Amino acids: CASSTSAGVDT. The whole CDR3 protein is CASSTSAGVDTQYF. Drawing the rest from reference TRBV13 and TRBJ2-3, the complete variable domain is AAGVIQSPRHLIKEKRETATLKCYPIPRHDTVYWYQQGPGQDPQFLISFYEKMQSDKGSIPDRFSAQQFSDYHSELNMSSLELGDSALYFCASSTSAGVDTQYFGPGTRLTVL.

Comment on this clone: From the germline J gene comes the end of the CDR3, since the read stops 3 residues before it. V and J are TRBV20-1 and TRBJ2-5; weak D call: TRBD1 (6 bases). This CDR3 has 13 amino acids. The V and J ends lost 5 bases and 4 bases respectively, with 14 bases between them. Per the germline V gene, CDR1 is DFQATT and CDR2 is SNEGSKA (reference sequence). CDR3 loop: CSAVRDTVETQYF. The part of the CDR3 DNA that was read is TGCAGTGCTGTCCGGGACACAGTAGAGACC.

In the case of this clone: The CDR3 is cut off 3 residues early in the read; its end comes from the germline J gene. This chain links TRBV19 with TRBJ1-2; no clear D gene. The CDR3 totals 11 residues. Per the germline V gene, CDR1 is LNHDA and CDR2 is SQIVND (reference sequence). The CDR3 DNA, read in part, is TGTGCCAGTAGTATAGACAGACTC. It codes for CASSIDRL. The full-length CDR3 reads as CASSIDRLYTF.

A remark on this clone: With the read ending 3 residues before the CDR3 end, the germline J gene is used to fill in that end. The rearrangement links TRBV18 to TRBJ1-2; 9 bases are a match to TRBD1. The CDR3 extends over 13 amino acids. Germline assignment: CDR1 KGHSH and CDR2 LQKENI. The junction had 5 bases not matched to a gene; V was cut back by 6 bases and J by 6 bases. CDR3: CASSTGGMDGYTF. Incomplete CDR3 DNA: TGTGCCAGCTCCACAGGGGGCATGGATGGC. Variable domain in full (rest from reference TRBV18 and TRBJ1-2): NAGVMQNPRHLVRRRGQEARLRCSPMKGHSHVYWYRQLPEEGLKFMVYLQKENIIDESGMPKERFSAEFPKEGPSILRIQQVVRGDSAAYFCASSTGGMDGYTFGSGTRLTVV.

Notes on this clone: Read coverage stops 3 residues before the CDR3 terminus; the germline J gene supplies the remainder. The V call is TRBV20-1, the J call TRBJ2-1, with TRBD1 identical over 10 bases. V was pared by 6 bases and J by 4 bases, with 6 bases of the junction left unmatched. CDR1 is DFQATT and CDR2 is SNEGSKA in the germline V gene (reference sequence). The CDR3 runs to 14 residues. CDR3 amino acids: CSAQDRGFYNEQFF. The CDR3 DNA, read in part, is TGCAGTGCGCAGGACAGGGGGTTTTACAATGAG.

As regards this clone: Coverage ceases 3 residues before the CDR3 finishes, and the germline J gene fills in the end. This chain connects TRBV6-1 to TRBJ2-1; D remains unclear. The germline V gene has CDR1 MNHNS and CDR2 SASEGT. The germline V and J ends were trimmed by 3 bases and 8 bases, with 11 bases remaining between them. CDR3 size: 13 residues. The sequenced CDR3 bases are TGTGCCAGCAGTGATTTACGGTCCCATGAG. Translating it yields CASSDLRSHE. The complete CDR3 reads CASSDLRSHEQFF.

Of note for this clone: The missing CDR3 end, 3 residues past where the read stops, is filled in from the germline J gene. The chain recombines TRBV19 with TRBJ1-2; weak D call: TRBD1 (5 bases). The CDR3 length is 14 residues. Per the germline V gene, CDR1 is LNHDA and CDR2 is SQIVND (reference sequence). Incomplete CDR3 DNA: TGTGCCAGTAGTATAGCTGCAGGGTCCAATGAC. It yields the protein CASSIAAGSND. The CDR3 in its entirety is CASSIAAGSNDYTF. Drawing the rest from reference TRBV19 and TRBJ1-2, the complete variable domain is DGGITQSPKYLFRKEGQNVTLSCEQNLNHDAMYWYRQDPGQGLRLIYYSQIVNDFQKGDIAEGYSVSREKKESFPLTVTSAQKNPTAFYLCASSIAAGSNDYTFGSGTRLTVV.

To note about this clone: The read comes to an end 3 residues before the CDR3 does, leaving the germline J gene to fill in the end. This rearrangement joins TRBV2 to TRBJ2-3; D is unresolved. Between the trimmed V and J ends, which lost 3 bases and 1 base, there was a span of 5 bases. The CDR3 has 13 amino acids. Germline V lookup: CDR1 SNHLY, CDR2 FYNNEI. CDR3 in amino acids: CASSEGGTDTQYF. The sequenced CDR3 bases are TGTGCCAGCAGTGAGGGCGGCACAGATACG.

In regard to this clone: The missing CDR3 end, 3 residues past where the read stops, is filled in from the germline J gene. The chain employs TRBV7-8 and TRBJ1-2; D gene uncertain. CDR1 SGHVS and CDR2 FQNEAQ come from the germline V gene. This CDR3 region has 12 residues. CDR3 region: CASSRWPHGYTF. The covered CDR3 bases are TGTGCCAGCAGCCGTTGGCCCCACGGC.

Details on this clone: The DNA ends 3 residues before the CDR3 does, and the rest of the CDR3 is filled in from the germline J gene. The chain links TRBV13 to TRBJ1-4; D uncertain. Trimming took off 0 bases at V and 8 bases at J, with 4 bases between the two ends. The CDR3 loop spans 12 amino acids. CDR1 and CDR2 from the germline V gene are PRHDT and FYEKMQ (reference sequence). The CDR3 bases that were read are TGTGCCAGCAGCTTAGGCAGGGAAAAA. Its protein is CASSLGREK. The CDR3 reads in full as CASSLGREKLFF.

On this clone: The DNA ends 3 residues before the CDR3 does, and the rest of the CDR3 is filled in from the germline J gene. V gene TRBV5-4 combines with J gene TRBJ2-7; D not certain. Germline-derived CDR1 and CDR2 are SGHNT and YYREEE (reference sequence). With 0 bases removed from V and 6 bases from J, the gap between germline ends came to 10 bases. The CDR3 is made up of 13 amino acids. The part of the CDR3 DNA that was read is TGTGCCAGCAGCTTGGTTGAAGGCGGCGAG. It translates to CASSLVEGGE. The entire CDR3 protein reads CASSLVEGGEQYF.

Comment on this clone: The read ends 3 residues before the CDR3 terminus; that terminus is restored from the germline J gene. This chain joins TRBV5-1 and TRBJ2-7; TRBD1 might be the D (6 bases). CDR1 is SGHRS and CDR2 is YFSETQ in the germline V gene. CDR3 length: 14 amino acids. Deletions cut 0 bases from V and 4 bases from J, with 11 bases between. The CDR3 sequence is CASSLVGGGYEQYF. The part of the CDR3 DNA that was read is TGCGCCAGCAGCTTGGTTGGGGGCGGGTACGAG.

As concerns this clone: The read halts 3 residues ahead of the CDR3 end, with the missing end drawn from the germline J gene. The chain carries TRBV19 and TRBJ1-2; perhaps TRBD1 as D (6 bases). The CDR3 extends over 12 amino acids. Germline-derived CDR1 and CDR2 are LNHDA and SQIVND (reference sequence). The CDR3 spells CASSTGSYDYTF. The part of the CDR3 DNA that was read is TGTGCCAGTAGCACAGGGTCCTACGAC. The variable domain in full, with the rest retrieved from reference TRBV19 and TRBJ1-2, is DGGITQSPKYLFRKEGQNVTLSCEQNLNHDAMYWYRQDPGQGLRLIYYSQIVNDFQKGDIAEGYSVSREKKESFPLTVTSAQKNPTAFYLCASSTGSYDYTFGSGTRLTVV.

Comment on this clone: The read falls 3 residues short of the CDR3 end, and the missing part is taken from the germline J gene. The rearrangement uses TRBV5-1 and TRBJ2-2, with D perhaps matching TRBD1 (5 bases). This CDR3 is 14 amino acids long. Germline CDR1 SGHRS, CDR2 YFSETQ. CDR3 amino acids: CASSLTAGANVLFF. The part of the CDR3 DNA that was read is TGCGCCAGCAGCTTGACAGCTGGGGCCAACGTG.

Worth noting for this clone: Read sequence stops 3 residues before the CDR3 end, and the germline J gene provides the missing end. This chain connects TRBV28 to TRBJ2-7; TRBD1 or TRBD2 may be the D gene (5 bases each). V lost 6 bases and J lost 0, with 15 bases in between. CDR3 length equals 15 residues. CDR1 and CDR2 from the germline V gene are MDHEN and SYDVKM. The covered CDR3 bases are TGTGCCAGCAGCATCCCCAGGGAGAGCTCCTACGAG. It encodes CASSIPRESSYE. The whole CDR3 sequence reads CASSIPRESSYEQYF. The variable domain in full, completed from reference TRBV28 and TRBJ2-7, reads DVKVTQSSRYLVKRTGEKVFLECVQDMDHENMFWYRQDPGLGLRLIYFSYDVKMKEKGDIPEGYSVSREKKERFSLILESASTNQTSMYLCASSIPRESSYEQYFGPGTRLTVT.

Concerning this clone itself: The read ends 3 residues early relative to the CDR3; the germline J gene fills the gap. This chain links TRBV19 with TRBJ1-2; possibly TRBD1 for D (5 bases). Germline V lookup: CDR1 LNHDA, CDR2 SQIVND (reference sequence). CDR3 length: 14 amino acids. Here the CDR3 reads CASNSGGDYNDYTF. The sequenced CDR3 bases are TGTGCCAGTAATAGCGGGGGGGACTACAATGAC. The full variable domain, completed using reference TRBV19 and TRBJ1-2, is DGGITQSPKYLFRKEGQNVTLSCEQNLNHDAMYWYRQDPGQGLRLIYYSQIVNDFQKGDIAEGYSVSREKKESFPLTVTSAQKNPTAFYLCASNSGGDYNDYTFGSGTRLTVV.

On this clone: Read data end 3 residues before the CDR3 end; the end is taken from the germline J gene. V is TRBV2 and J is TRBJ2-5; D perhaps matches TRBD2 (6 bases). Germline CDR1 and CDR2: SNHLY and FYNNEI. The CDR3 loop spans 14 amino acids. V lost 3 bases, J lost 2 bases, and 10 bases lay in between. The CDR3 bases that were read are TGTGCCAGCAGTGAGGGACTGTCACAAGAGACC. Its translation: CASSEGLSQET. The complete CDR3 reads CASSEGLSQETQYF.

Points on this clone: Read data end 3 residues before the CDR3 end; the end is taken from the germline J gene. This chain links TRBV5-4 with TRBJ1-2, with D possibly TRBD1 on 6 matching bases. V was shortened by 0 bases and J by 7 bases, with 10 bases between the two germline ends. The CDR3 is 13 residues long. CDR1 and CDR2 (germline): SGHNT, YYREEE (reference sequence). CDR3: CASSLAGVSGYTF. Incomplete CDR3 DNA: TGTGCCAGCAGCTTGGCAGGGGTCAGTGGC.

This CDR3 is CASSSVTRTVGTQYF. The CDR3 bases that were read are TGTGCCAGCAGCTCAGTGACTAGAACGGTTGGTACG. The rearrangement links TRBV5-6 to TRBJ2-3; D might be TRBD2 (6 bases). The read is 3 residues too short to cover the CDR3 end, so that end is filled in from the germline J gene. Looked up from germline, CDR1 is SGHDT and CDR2 is YYEEEE. Trimming removed 3 bases from V and 8 bases from J, with 19 bases in between. The CDR3 contains 15 residues.

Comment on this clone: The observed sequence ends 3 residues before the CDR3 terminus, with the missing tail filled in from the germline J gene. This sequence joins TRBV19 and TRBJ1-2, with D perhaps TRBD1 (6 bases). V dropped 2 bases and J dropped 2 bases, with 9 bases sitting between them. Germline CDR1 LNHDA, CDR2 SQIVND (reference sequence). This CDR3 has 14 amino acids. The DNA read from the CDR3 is TGTGCCAGTAGTATACCGGGGGGCAACTATGGC. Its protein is CASSIPGGNYG. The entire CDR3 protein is CASSIPGGNYGYTF.

The CDR3 region is CAWSLTGVYEQFF. CDR3 DNA (partial): TGTGCCTGGAGTCTGACAGGGGTCTATGAG. The chain joins TRBV30 to TRBJ2-1, with TRBD1 matching 8 bases. The read falls 3 residues short of the CDR3 end, and the missing part is taken from the germline J gene. The CDR3 runs to 13 residues. Losses at the gene ends were 2 bases for V and 8 bases for J; bases not matched to a gene: 5. CDR1 and CDR2 from the germline V gene are GTSNPN and SVGIG (reference sequence).

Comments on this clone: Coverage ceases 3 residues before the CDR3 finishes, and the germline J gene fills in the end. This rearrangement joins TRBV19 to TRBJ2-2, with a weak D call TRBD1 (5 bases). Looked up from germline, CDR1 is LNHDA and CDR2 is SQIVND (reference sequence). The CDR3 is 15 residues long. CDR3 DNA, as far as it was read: TGTGCCAGTAGATGGGGTTGGCAGGGAAGTTCACCG. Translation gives CASRWGWQGSSP. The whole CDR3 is CASRWGWQGSSPLFF.

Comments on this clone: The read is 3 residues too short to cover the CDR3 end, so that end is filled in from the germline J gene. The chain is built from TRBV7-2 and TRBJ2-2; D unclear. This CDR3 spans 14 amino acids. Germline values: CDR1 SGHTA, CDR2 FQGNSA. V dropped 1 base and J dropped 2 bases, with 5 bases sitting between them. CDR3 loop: CASSLVFNTGELFF. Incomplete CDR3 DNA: TGTGCCAGCAGCTTAGTCTTCAACACCGGGGAG.

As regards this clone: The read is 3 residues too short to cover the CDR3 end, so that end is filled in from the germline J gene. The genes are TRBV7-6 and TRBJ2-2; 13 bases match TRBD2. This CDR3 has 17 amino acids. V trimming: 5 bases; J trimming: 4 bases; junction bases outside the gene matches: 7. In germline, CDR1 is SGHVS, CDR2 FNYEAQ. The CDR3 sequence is CASSAGLAGEITGELFF. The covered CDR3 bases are TGTGCCAGCAGCGCTGGACTAGCGGGAGAGATCACCGGGGAG.